This T cell receptor (beta chain) is from a study of PD-1 blockade in classical Hodgkin lymphoma. Study-wide context: Patients were infused with nivolumab 3 mg/kg every 2 weeks. The study, taken as a whole, reports: There was a significant rise in CD4+ TCR diversity by C4D1, with no such rise for CD8+.

With respect to this clone: What it binds is not known.

Method: immunoSEQ multiplex PCR; TCRdb's copy keeps in-frame clones and lacks some. The data hold under 70,000 clones, with more than 70% observed a single time. Each patient's relapse followed autologous stem cell transplantation, and brentuximab vedotin exposure varied. Germline CDR1 reads SGHVS; CDR2 reads FNYEAQ. The CDR3 totals 14 residues. Losses at the gene ends were 4 bases for V and 6 bases for J; bases not matched to a gene: 7. Sequencing was performed on peripheral blood mononuclear cells (PBMCs), taken at baseline. The chain joins TRBV7-6 to TRBJ2-7; 9 bases align to TRBD1. This sequence was found in a human donor with classical Hodgkin lymphoma. This CDR3 is CASSYTGGPGEQYF. As DNA, the CDR3 is TGTGCCAGCAGCTACACAGGGGGCCCTGGCGAGCAGTACTTC.